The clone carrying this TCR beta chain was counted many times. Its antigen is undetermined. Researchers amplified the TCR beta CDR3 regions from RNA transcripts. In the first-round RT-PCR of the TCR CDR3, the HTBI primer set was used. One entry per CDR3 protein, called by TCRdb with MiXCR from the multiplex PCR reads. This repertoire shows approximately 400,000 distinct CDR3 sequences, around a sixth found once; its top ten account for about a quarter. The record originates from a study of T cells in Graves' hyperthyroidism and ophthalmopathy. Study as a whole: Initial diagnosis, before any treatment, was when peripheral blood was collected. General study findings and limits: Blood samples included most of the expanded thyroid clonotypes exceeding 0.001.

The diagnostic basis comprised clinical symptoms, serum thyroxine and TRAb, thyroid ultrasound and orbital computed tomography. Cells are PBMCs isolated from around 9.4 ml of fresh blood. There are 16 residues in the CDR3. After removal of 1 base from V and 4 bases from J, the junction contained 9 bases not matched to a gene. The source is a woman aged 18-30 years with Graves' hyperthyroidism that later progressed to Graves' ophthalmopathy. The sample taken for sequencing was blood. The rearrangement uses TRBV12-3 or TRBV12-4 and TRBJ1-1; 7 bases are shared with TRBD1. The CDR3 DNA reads TGTGCCAGCAGTTTAGAAGGGGGCAGGGCCGGCACTGAAGCTTTCTTT. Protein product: CASSLEGGRAGTEAFF.